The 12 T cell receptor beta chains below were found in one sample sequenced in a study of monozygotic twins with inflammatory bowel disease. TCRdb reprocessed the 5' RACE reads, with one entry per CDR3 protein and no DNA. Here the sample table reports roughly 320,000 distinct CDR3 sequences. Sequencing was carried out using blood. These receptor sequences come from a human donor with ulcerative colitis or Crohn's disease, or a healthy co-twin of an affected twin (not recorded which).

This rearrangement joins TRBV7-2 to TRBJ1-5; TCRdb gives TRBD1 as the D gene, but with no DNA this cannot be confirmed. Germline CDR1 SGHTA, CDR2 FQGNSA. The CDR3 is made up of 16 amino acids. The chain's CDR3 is CASSLTPGQGNQPQHF.

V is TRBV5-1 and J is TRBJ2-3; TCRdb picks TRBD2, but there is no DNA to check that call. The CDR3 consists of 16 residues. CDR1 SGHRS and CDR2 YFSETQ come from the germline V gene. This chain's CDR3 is CASSLLAGARPDTQYF.

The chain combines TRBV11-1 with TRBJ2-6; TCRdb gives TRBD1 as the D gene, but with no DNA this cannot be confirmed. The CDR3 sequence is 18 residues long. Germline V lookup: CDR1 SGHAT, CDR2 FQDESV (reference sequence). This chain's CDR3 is CASSAVTGEASGANVLTF.

The CDR3 here is CASSARAGGTGETQYF. V usage is TRBV9 and J usage is TRBJ2-5; TCRdb outputs TRBD2, but without DNA this stays unchecked. Germline V gene lookup returns CDR1 SGDLS and CDR2 YYNGEE. This CDR3 is 16 amino acids long.

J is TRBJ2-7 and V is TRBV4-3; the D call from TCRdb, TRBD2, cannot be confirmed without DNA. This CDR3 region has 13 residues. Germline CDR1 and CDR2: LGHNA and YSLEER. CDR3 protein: CASSRTYSYEQNF.

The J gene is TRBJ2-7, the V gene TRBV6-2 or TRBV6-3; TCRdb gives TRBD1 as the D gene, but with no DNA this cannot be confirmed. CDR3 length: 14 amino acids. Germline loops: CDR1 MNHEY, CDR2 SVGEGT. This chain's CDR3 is CASSYMAGEGEQYF.

The chain's CDR3 is CASSSRGGMQPQHF. The V gene is TRBV5-1, the J gene TRBJ1-5; the D gene TCRdb calls, TRBD1, cannot be checked with no DNA. This CDR3 is built from 14 residues. CDR1 SGHRS and CDR2 YFSETQ come from the germline V gene.

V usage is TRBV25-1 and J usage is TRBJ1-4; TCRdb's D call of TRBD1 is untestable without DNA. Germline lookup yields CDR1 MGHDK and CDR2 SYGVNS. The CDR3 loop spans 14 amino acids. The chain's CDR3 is CASSESQGGEKLFF.

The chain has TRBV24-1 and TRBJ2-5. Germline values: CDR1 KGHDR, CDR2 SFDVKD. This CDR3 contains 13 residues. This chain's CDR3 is CATMDLKGETQYF.

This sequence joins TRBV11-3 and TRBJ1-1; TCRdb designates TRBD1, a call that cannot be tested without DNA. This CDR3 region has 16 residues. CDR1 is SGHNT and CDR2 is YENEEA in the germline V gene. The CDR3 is CASSAQGQGLNTEAFF. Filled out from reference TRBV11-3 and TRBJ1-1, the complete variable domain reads EAGVVQSPRYKIIEKKQPVAFWCNPISGHNTLYWYLQNLGQGPELLIRYENEEAVDDSQLPKDRFSAERLKGVDSTLKIQPAELGDSAVYLCASSAQGQGLNTEAFFGQGTRLTVV.

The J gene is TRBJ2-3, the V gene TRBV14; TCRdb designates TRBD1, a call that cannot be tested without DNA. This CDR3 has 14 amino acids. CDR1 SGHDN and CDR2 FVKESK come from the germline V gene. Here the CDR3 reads CASSQGGSTDTQYF.

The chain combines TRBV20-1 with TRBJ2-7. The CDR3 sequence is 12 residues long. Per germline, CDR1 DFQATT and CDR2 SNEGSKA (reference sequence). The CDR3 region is CSASVQRYEQYF.